The T cell receptor beta chain described here comes from a study of identical twins. CDR1 is MNHNS, CDR2 SASEGT, per germline. Trimming left V 6 bases short and J 4 bases short, with 13 bases between. The CDR3 contains 14 residues. Points on this clonotype: Its specificity is not known.

A template switching step contributed a universal primer site, while unique molecular identifiers were present in the cDNA. TCRdb independently ran MiXCR on the 5' RACE reads; one entry per CDR3 protein. The table shows 520,000 or so distinct CDR3 sequences, with 20% to 25% occurring only once. Whole-study findings and limits: Modelling underestimated the level of out-of-frame TCR alpha sharing observed in monozygotic twins.

These sequences were also reported in another study, on T cells expressing NK-cell markers. That report notes: Among eight sequenced donors, seven carried HCMV seropositivity while one was seronegative.

The source material was CD4+ T cells sorted from blood. This rearrangement joins TRBV6-1 to TRBJ1-5; TRBD1 might be the D (5 bases). The receptor was isolated from a woman between 18 and 30 years old in good health. The CDR3 protein is CASRTPGANQPQHF. The CDR3 nucleotides read TGTGCCAGCAGAACCCCCGGGGCTAATCAGCCCCAGCATTTT.